This T cell receptor (beta chain) was retrieved from a study of blood T cell repertoires in COVID-19. Study-level background: COVID-19 samples collected from the United States, Italy and Spain covered acute and convalescent phases. T cells, B-cell-depleted T cells, or PBMCs provided the cDNA or gDNA that served as material.

Authors' processing steps: For nucleated cells, counts were estimated from reference gene primer amplification. Clones were sequenced by immunoSEQ multiplex PCR, and TCRdb holds only the in-frame ones, with some missing. The V and J calls and the clone size are those of that table, but D and trimming were determined from the DNA. The table has approximately 22,000 clones, around 92% seen once. The CDR3 runs to 15 residues. V lost 1 base to trimming and J lost 7 bases, with 18 bases between them. Germline V CDR1 and CDR2: SGHRS, YFSETQ. This TCR came from a woman in her sixties or seventies with active COVID-19. Sequencing was performed on peripheral blood. The gene calls are TRBV5-1 and TRBJ2-7, with D tentatively TRBD2 (6 bases). The CDR3 here is CASSLWGRKLEEQYF. The CDR3 nucleotides are TGCGCCAGCAGCTTGTGGGGGAGGAAACTCGAGGAGCAGTACTTC.